This T cell receptor delta chain was obtained from a study of Vδ1+ human thymocytes. After alphabeta T cell depletion, CD3+ Vdelta1+ Vdelta2- thymocytes were sorted. A remark on this clone: Its antigen remains unknown. Other DNA sequences in the sample encode the same CDR3.

The template was reverse-transcribed extracted RNA. Pooled V-gene forward primers with one constant-region reverse primer generated the CDR3 amplicons by multiplex PCR. TCRdb re-processed the multiplex PCR reads using CATT. The profile shows under 85,000 delta-chain clones, 30% to 40% of them singletons. The CDR3 is 16 residues long. V was pared by 5 bases and J by 0 bases, with 16 bases between. Germline loops: CDR1 TSWWSYY, CDR2 QGS. Study observations and caveats: Thymic TRG and TRD repertoires appeared highly polyclonal, with Gaussian CDR3 length distributions.

The source is a boy in the first two years of life who had congenital heart surgery. This chain connects TRDV1 to TRDJ1; possible D gene TRDD3, 5 bases. Material for sequencing was Vdelta1+ gamma-delta thymocytes from the thymus. Regarding subset: FACS-sorted CD3+ TCRalphabeta- TCRVdelta1+ TCRVdelta2- thymocytes. CDR3 region: CALGSPGGGYTDKLIF. CDR3 nucleotide sequence: TGTGCTCTTGGGTCCCCGGGGGGTGGATACACCGATAAACTCATCTTT.